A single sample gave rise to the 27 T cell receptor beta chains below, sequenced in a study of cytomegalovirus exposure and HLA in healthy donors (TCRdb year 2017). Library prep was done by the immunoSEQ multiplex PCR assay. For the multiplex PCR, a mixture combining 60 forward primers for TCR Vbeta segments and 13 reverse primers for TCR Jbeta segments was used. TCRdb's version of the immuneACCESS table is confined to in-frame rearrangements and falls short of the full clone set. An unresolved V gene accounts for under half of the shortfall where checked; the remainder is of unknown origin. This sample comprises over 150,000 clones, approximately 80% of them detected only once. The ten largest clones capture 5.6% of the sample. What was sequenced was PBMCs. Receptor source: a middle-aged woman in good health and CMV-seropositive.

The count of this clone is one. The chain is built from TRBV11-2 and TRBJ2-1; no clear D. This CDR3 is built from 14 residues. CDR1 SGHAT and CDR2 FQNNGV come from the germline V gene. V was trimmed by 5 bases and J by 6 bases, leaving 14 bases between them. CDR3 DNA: TGTGCCAGCAGCCGCGGTCGTAGCCTCAATGAGCAGTTCTTC. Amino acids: CASSRGRSLNEQFF.

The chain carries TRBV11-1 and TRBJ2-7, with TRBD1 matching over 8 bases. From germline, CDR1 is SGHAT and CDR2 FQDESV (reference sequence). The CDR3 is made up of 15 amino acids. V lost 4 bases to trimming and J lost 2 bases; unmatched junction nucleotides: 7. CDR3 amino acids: CASSSGDRPTYEQYF. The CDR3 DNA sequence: TGTGCCAGCAGCTCTGGGGACAGGCCGACCTACGAGCAGTACTTC.

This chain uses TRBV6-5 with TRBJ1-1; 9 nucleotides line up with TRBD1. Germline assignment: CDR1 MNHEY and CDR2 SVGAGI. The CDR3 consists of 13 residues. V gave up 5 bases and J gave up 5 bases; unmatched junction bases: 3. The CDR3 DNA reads TGTGCCAGCAGTCACAGGGGGCTTACTGAAGCTTTCTTT. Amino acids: CASSHRGLTEAFF.

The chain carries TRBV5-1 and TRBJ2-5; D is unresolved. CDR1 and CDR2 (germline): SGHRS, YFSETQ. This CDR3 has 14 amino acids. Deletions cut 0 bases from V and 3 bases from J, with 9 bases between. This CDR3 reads CASSLARWEETQYF. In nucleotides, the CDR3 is TGCGCCAGCAGCTTGGCCAGGTGGGAAGAGACCCAGTACTTC.

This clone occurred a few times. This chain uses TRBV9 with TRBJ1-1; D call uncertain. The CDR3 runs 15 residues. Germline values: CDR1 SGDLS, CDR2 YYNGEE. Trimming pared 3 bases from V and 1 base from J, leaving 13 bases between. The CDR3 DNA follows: TGTGCCAGCAGCGCCATAGGACGGGAGAACACTGAAGCTTTCTTT. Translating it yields CASSAIGRENTEAFF.

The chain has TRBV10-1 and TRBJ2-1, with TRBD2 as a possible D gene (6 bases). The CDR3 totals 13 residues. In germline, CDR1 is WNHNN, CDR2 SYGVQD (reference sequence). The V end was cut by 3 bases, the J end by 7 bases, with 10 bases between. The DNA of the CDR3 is TGCGCCAGCAGTGATCCAGGGAGGAATGAGCAGTTCTTC. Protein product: CASSDPGRNEQFF.

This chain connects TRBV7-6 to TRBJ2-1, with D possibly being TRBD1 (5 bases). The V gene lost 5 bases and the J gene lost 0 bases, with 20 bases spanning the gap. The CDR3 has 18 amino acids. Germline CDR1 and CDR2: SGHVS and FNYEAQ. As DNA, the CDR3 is TGTGCCAGCAGCCGCCCCGGTGGGGCCCTCACCTCCTACAATGAGCAGTTCTTC. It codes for CASSRPGGALTSYNEQFF.

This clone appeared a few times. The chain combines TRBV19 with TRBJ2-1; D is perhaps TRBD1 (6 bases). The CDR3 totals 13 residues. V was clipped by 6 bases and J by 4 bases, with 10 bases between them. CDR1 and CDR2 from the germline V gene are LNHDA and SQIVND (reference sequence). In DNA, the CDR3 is TGTGCCAGTAGCCGGACAGAGTACAATGAGCAGTTCTTC. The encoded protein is CASSRTEYNEQFF. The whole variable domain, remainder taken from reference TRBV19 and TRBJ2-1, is DGGITQSPKYLFRKEGQNVTLSCEQNLNHDAMYWYRQDPGQGLRLIYYSQIVNDFQKGDIAEGYSVSREKKESFPLTVTSAQKNPTAFYLCASSRTEYNEQFFGPGTRLTVL.

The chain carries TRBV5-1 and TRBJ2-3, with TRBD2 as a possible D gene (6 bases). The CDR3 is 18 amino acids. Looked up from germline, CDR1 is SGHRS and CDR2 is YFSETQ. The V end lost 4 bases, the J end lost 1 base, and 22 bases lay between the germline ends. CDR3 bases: TGCGCCAGCAGCCCAGGGACGAGACTAGTCGTGGGCACAGATACGCAGTATTTT. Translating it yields CASSPGTRLVVGTDTQYF. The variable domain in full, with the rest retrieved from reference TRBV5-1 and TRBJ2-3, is KAGVTQTPRYLIKTRGQQVTLSCSPISGHRSVSWYQQTPGQGLQFLFEYFSETQRNKGNFPGRFSGRQFSNSRSEMNVSTLELGDSALYLCASSPGTRLVVGTDTQYFGPGTRLTVL.

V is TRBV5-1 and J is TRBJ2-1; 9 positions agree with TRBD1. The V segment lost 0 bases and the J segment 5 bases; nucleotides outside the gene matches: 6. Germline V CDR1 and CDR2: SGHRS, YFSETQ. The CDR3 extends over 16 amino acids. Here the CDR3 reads CASSLATGQGNNEQFF. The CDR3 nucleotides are TGCGCCAGCAGCTTGGCCACCGGACAGGGGAACAATGAGCAGTTCTTC.

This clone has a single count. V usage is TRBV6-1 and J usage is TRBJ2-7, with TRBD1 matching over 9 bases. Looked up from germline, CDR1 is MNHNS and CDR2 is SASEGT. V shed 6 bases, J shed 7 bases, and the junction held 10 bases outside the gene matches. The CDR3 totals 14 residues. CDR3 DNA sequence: TGTGCCAGCAGCGAGGACAGGGGAAGGGAAGAGCAGTACTTC. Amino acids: CASSEDRGREEQYF.

DNA of the CDR3: TGTGCCAGCAGGGTAGCGATCTCCTACGAGCAGTACTTC. It specifies CASRVAISYEQYF. J is TRBJ2-7 and V is TRBV6-1, with D possibly matching TRBD2 (5 bases). V gave up 6 bases and J gave up 0 bases, with 9 bases separating them. The CDR3 loop spans 13 amino acids. Germline values: CDR1 MNHNS, CDR2 SASEGT.

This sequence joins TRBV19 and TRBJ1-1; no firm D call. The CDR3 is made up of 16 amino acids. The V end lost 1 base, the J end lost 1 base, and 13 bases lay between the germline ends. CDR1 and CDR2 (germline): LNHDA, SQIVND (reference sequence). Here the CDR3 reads CASSIAAATQNTEAFF. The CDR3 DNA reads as TGTGCCAGTAGTATAGCCGCGGCCACTCAGAACACTGAAGCTTTCTTT.

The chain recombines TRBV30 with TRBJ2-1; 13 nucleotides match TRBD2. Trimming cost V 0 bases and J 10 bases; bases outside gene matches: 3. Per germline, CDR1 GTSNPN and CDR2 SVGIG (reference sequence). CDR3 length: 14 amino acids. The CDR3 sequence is CAWSVGLAGVEQFF. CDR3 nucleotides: TGTGCCTGGAGTGTTGGACTAGCGGGAGTCGAGCAGTTCTTC.

The CDR3 protein is CASSEARGRTTLFSYNEQFF. The CDR3 DNA sequence: TGTGCCAGCAGTGAAGCGCGCGGGAGGACAACCCTTTTCTCCTACAATGAGCAGTTCTTC. The chain has TRBV6-1 and TRBJ2-1; the match to TRBD2 covers 8 bases. The CDR3 sequence is 20 residues long. The V and J ends lost 0 bases and 0 bases, in that order; junction bases with no gene match: 13. Germline lookup yields CDR1 MNHNS and CDR2 SASEGT.

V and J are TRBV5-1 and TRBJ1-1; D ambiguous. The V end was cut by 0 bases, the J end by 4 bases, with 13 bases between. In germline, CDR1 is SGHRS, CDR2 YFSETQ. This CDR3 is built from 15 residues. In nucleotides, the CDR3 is TGCGCCAGCAGCTTGGGTTTGCAGACAATCACTGAAGCTTTCTTT. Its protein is CASSLGLQTITEAFF. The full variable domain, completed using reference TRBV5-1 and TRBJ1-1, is KAGVTQTPRYLIKTRGQQVTLSCSPISGHRSVSWYQQTPGQGLQFLFEYFSETQRNKGNFPGRFSGRQFSNSRSEMNVSTLELGDSALYLCASSLGLQTITEAFFGQGTRLTVV.

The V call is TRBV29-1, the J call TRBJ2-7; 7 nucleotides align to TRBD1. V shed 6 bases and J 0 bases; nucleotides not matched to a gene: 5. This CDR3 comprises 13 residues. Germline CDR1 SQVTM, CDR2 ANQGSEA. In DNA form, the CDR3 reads TGCAGCGTAAAGGGACAGAGCTCCTACGAGCAGTACTTC. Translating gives CSVKGQSSYEQYF.

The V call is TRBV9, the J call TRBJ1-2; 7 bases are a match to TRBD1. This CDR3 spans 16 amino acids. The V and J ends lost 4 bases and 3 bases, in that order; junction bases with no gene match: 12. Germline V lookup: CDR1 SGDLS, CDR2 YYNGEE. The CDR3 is CASSPTDLGTDYGYTF. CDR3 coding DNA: TGTGCCAGCAGCCCAACAGATCTAGGGACAGACTATGGCTACACCTTC.

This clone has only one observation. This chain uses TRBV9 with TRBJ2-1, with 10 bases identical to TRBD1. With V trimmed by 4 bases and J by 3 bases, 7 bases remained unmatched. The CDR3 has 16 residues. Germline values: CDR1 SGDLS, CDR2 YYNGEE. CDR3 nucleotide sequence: TGTGCCAGCAGCCCCGGGACAGGGGCCTACTACAATGAGCAGTTCTTC. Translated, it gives CASSPGTGAYYNEQFF.

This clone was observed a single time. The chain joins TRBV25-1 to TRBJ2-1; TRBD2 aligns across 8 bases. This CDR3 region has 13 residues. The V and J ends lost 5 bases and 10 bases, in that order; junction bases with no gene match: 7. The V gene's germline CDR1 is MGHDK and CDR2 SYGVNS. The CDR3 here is CASSLGGLAEQFF. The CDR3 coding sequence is TGTGCCAGCAGTTTAGGTGGACTAGCCGAGCAGTTCTTC.

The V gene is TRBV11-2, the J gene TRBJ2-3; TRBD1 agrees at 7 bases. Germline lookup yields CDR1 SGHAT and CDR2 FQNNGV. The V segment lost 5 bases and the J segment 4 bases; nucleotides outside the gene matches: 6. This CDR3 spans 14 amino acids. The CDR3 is CASSPQGRSDTQYF. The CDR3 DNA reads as TGTGCCAGCAGCCCACAGGGGCGATCAGATACGCAGTATTTT.

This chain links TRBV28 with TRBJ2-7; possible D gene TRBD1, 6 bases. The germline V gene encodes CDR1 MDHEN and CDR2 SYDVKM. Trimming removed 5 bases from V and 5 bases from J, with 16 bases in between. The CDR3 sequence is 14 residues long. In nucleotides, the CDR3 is TGTGCCAGCAGTAGGGGACAAAGTCTCCACGAGCAGTACTTC. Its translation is CASSRGQSLHEQYF.

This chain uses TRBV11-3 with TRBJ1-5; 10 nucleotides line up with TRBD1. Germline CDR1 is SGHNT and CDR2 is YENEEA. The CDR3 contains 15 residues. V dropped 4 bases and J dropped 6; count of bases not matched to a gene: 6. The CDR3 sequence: CASSSGQGDAQPQHF. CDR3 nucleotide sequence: TGTGCCAGCAGCTCCGGACAGGGGGACGCTCAGCCCCAGCATTTT.

The chain's CDR3 is CASSLGRTSGRVRDTQYF. The DNA for the CDR3 is TGTGCCAGCAGCTTAGGCAGGACTAGCGGGAGGGTTAGGGATACGCAGTATTTT. The chain carries TRBV5-4 and TRBJ2-3; 15 nucleotides align to TRBD2. V gave up 2 bases and J gave up 6 bases; unmatched junction bases: 10. CDR3 length: 18 amino acids. Germline V CDR1 and CDR2: SGHNT, YYREEE (reference sequence).

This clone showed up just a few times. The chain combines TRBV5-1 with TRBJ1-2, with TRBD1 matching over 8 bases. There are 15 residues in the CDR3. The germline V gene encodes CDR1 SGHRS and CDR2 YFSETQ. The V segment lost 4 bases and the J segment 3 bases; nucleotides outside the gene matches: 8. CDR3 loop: CASSPRQGFDYGYTF. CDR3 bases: TGCGCCAGCAGCCCCCGACAGGGGTTCGACTATGGCTACACCTTC.

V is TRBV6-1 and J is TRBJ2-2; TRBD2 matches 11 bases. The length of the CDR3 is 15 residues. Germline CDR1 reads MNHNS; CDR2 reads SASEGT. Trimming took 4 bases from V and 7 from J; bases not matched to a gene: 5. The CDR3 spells CASSGTSGRDGELFF. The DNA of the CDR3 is TGTGCCAGCAGTGGTACTAGCGGGAGAGACGGGGAGCTGTTTTTT.

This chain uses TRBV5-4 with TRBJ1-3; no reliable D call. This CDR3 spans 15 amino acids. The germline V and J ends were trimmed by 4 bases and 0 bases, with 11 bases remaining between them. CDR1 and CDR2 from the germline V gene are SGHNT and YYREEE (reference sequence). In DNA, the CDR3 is TGTGCCAGCAGCCAAGGACGGGACTCTGGAAACACCATATATTTT. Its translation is CASSQGRDSGNTIYF.